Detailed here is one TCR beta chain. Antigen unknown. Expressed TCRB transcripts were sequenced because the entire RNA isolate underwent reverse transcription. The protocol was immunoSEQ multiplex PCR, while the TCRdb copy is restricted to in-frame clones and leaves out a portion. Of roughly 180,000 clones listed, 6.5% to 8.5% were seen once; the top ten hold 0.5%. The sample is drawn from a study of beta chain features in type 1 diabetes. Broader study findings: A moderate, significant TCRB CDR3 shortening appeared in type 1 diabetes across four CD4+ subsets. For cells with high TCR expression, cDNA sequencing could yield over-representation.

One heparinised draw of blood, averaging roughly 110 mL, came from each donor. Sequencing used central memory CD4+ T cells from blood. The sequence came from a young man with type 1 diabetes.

The CDR3 spells CAWAWSPYNEQFF. The CDR3 bases are TGTGCCTGGGCCTGGAGTCCCTACAATGAGCAGTTCTTC. The chain links TRBV30 to TRBJ2-1; no clear D gene. The germline V gene encodes CDR1 GTSNPN and CDR2 SVGIG (reference sequence). The V end was cut by 5 bases, the J end by 2 bases, with 10 bases between. The CDR3 has 13 residues.